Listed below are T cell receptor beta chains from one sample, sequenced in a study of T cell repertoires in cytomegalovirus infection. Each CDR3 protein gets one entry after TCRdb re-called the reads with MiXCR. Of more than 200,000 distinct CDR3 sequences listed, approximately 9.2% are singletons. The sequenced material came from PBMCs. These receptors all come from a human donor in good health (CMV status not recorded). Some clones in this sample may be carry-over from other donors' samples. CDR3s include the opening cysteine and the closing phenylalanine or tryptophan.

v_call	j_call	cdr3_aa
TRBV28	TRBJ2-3	CASSLDPRPGLETWWDLTDTQYF
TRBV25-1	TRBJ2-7	CASSREYPGAYEQYF
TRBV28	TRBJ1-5	CATHDQPQHF
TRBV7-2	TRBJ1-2	CASSLGQLYGYTF
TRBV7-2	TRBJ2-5	CASSLRDRARETQYF
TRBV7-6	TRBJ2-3	CASSFGTHPDTQYF
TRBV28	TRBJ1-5	CASSVDREQPQHF
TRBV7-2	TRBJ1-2	CASSLTGLGGYTF
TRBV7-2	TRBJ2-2	CASSWTRDRGLFF
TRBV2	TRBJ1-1	CASKNPENTEAFF
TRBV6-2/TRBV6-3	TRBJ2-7	CASSSHSYEQYF
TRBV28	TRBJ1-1	CASSPLTTGRTEAFF
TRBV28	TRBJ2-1	CASSLATGGNAVYEQFF
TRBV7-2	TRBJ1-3	CASSLVAGTPSGNTIYF
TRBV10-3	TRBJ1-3	CAIRPETGNTIYF
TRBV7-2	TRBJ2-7	CASRLRGSDYEQYF
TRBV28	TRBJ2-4	CASSTTAAAKNIQYF
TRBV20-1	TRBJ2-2	CSARVGGNTGELFF
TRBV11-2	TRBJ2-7	CASRRPGGASSEQYF
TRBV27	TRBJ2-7	CASSPRTGSSYEQYF
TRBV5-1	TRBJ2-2	CASLLGTTNTGELFF
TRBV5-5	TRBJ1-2	CASSLERQGLGYGYTF
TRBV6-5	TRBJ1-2	CASSYEVPRGYTF
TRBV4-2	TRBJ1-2	CASSRGGAGNGYTF
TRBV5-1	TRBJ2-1	CASSLAGTDYNEQFF
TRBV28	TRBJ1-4	CASSSVDRLFF
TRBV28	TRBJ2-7	CASKEGLTGEQYF
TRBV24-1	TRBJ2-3	CATSDFLSGINTQYF
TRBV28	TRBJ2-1	CASTIGLGKVNEQFF
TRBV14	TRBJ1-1	CASSQDYGEAFF
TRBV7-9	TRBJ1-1	CASSLAPGQGVWTEAFF
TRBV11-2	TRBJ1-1	CASSFGGVAEAFF
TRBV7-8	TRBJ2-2	CASSPTTGELFF
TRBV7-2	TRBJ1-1	CASSREGEAFF
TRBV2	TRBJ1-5	CASSVLGSRGRGQPQHF
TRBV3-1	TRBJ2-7	CASSRSGPSYEQYF
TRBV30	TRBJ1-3	CAWGPGGGNTIYF
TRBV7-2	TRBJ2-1	CASSSDSGIRNEQFF
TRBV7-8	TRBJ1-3	CASSSRGDRNTIYF
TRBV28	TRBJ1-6	CASRPGQGRSPLHF
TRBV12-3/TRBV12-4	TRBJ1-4	CASMAPTNEKLFF
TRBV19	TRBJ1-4	CASSMRRPKRELFF